This TCR beta chain was retrieved from a study of glioma-infiltrating T cells. Study results and limitations: Very few CDR3 sequences were shared between tissue and blood. Above-expected tissue-blood divergence occurred in all gliomas, most in low-grade ones.

The iRepertoire nested amplicon-rescue multiplex PCR amplified TCR alpha and beta CDR3s from RNA. One-step reverse transcription and amplification started from around 100-400 ng of tissue mRNA or PBMC total RNA. TCRdb re-called the multiplex PCR reads through MiXCR, storing one row per CDR3 protein. The data hold 90,000 to 110,000 distinct CDR3 sequences, with 20% to 25% observed a single time. Germline V gene data show CDR1 as SGHRS and CDR2 as YFSETQ. The CDR3 loop spans 16 amino acids. V lost 0 bases, J lost 1 base, and 5 bases stayed unmatched. This clonotype was seen at least ten times. The target antigen is unknown.

The TCR originated in a human donor with low-grade glioma or glioblastoma, undergoing nonglioma brain surgery, or in good health (not recorded which). Sequencing input: glioma tissue, nonneoplastic brain tissue, or PBMCs (not recorded which). V gene TRBV5-1 combines with J gene TRBJ1-1; TRBD1 matches at 8 bases. The CDR3 region is CASSLDRTGPNTEAFF. The CDR3 DNA sequence: TGCGCCAGCAGCTTGGACCGGACAGGGCCGAACACTGAAGCTTTCTTT.